This is a list of T cell receptor beta chains from one sample in a study of control samples from healthy donors and cancer patients. Profiled with immunoSEQ multiplex PCR; TCRdb holds only in-frame clones, not every one. The table includes some 130,000 clones, around 90% detected once. The sample taken for sequencing was blood. Receptors originate from a man aged 18-30 years in good health. CDR3s include the opening cysteine and the closing phenylalanine or tryptophan. The order of the fields is CDR3 DNA, CDR3 protein, D gene, V gene, clone size, J gene. D genes are given only for firm matches. Clone size is shown for a subset of rows, as once, few, many or a class of expanded clone.

CDR3 DNA: TGTGCCAGCAGCCCGCAGGGTTTAGGGGTGACCGGGGAGCTGTTTTTT
CDR3 protein: CASSPQGLGVTGELFF
D gene: NA
V gene: TRBV9
clone size: NA
J gene: TRBJ2-2

CDR3 DNA: TGCGCCAGCAGCGCCGGGGACAGGGACCAGGATCGCCAGCATTTT
CDR3 protein: CASSAGDRDQDRQHF
D gene: TRBD1
V gene: TRBV5-1
clone size: NA
J gene: TRBJ1-5

CDR3 DNA: TGTGCCAGCAGCCGCACGGGGGGGCTGGAGACCCAGTACTTC
CDR3 protein: CASSRTGGLETQYF
D gene: TRBD2
V gene: TRBV4-2
clone size: NA
J gene: TRBJ2-5

CDR3 DNA: TGTGCCAGCAGCCCCCCCGGACAGGGGCAAGAGACCCAGTACTTC
CDR3 protein: CASSPPGQGQETQYF
D gene: TRBD1
V gene: TRBV5-4
clone size: NA
J gene: TRBJ2-5

CDR3 DNA: TGTGCCAGCAGCTTAGGTTTTGGACAGGCCGGAGAAACTGAAGCTTTCTTT
CDR3 protein: CASSLGFGQAGETEAFF
D gene: TRBD1
V gene: TRBV11-2
clone size: NA
J gene: TRBJ1-1

CDR3 DNA: TGTGCCAGTAGCTTACTAGCGGGGGCTAGCACAGATACGCAGTATTTT
CDR3 protein: CASSLLAGASTDTQYF
D gene: TRBD2
V gene: TRBV19
clone size: NA
J gene: TRBJ2-3

CDR3 DNA: TGTGCCAGCAGTGACCTGGGGCTAAGTCGCGGCTACACCTTC
CDR3 protein: CASSDLGLSRGYTF
D gene: NA
V gene: TRBV25-1
clone size: NA
J gene: TRBJ1-2

CDR3 DNA: TGTGCCAGCATCGGGACAGGGCTTAATGAAAAACTGTTTTTT
CDR3 protein: CASIGTGLNEKLFF
D gene: TRBD1
V gene: TRBV2
clone size: once
J gene: TRBJ1-4

CDR3 DNA: TGCAGCGTTGGGCCAGGGGAACCCTACGAGCAGTACTTC
CDR3 protein: CSVGPGEPYEQYF
D gene: NA
V gene: TRBV29-1
clone size: NA
J gene: TRBJ2-7

CDR3 DNA: TGTGCCAGCAGCTTGGCCGAGGATGGAAACTACGAGCAGTACTTC
CDR3 protein: CASSLAEDGNYEQYF
D gene: NA
V gene: TRBV5-4
clone size: NA
J gene: TRBJ2-7

CDR3 DNA: TGTGCCAGCAGCCCAGGGACAGGTTCGAATAATGAAAAACTGTTTTTT
CDR3 protein: CASSPGTGSNNEKLFF
D gene: TRBD1
V gene: TRBV4-2
clone size: NA
J gene: TRBJ1-4

CDR3 DNA: TGTGCCAGCAGTCGCGGGGGACAGTACGAGCAGTACTTC
CDR3 protein: CASSRGGQYEQYF
D gene: NA
V gene: TRBV7-9
clone size: NA
J gene: TRBJ2-7

CDR3 DNA: TGTGCCAGCAGTTACTCGGCGGGACCTGGAAACACCATATATTTT
CDR3 protein: CASSYSAGPGNTIYF
D gene: NA
V gene: TRBV6-5
clone size: once
J gene: TRBJ1-3

CDR3 DNA: TGCGCCAGCAGCCGCGGGGGGTTCCTTCCACGAAATGAGCAGTTCTTC
CDR3 protein: CASSRGGFLPRNEQFF
D gene: TRBD2
V gene: TRBV4-1
clone size: NA
J gene: TRBJ2-1

CDR3 DNA: TGTGCCAGCAGCCAAGTTATCCGAGGAGTCCTAAGACGAGATACGCAGTATTTT
CDR3 protein: CASSQVIRGVLRRDTQYF
D gene: NA
V gene: TRBV3-1/TRBV3-2
clone size: NA
J gene: TRBJ2-3

CDR3 DNA: TGTGCCAGCAGCTTAGCGGCTGGGTTATCTGGAAACACCATATATTTT
CDR3 protein: CASSLAAGLSGNTIYF
D gene: NA
V gene: TRBV7-2
clone size: NA
J gene: TRBJ1-3

CDR3 DNA: TGCGCCAGCAGCCAAGTGATGCAGGGTAGGGCCAATCAGCCCCAGCATTTT
CDR3 protein: CASSQVMQGRANQPQHF
D gene: NA
V gene: TRBV4-1
clone size: NA
J gene: TRBJ1-5

CDR3 DNA: TGCGCCAGCAGTGAGTCCCGGGGAGAAGCTTTCTTT
CDR3 protein: CASSESRGEAFF
D gene: NA
V gene: TRBV10-1
clone size: NA
J gene: TRBJ1-1

CDR3 DNA: TGTGCCACCAGTGATTTGCTTGGGTTGTGGGGACAGGGCTTGGCCAAAAACATTCAGTACTTC
CDR3 protein: CATSDLLGLWGQGLAKNIQYF
D gene: TRBD1
V gene: TRBV24-1
clone size: NA
J gene: TRBJ2-4

CDR3 DNA: TGTGCCTGGAGTAGGCCCAATACCCGCTATGGCTACACCTTC
CDR3 protein: CAWSRPNTRYGYTF
D gene: NA
V gene: TRBV30
clone size: once
J gene: TRBJ1-2

CDR3 DNA: TGCGCCAGCAGTACAGGGAACACTGAAGCTTTCTTT
CDR3 protein: CASSTGNTEAFF
D gene: NA
V gene: TRBV10-1
clone size: NA
J gene: TRBJ1-1

CDR3 DNA: TGTGCCAGCAGCTCGGACGGGACAGGGTTCGGCAATCAGCCCCAGCATTTT
CDR3 protein: CASSSDGTGFGNQPQHF
D gene: TRBD1
V gene: TRBV5-4
clone size: NA
J gene: TRBJ1-5

CDR3 DNA: TGTGCCAGCATGAGGGGGCGGGGCACTGAAGCTTTCTTT
CDR3 protein: CASMRGRGTEAFF
D gene: TRBD1
V gene: TRBV6-5
clone size: NA
J gene: TRBJ1-1

CDR3 DNA: TGTGCCAGCAGTCTCGAGAGGGGTCGGACCCAGTACTTC
CDR3 protein: CASSLERGRTQYF
D gene: NA
V gene: TRBV7-3
clone size: once
J gene: TRBJ2-5

CDR3 DNA: TGTGCCAGCAGCCCTGGACAGGGGGCAGACACCATATATTTT
CDR3 protein: CASSPGQGADTIYF
D gene: TRBD1
V gene: TRBV7-9
clone size: NA
J gene: TRBJ1-3

CDR3 DNA: TGTGCCAGCAGTGAAGCGCGGCGCCGATACACCTTC
CDR3 protein: CASSEARRRYTF
D gene: NA
V gene: TRBV2
clone size: NA
J gene: TRBJ1-2

CDR3 DNA: TGTGCCAGCAGCTTAGTCCAAGAGACCCAGTACTTC
CDR3 protein: CASSLVQETQYF
D gene: NA
V gene: TRBV5-4
clone size: NA
J gene: TRBJ2-5

CDR3 DNA: TGTGCCAGTAGTATAGATACGTGGAAGGGTGGCTCTCAGCCCCAGCATTTT
CDR3 protein: CASSIDTWKGGSQPQHF
D gene: NA
V gene: TRBV19
clone size: NA
J gene: TRBJ1-5

CDR3 DNA: TGCGCCAGCAGCAGCACAGGGGGTGAAACTGAAGCTTTCTTT
CDR3 protein: CASSSTGGETEAFF
D gene: TRBD1
V gene: TRBV5-1
clone size: NA
J gene: TRBJ1-1

CDR3 DNA: TGTGCCAGCAGTTACTCACCTCAGGGGGAAAAACTGTTTTTT
CDR3 protein: CASSYSPQGEKLFF
D gene: NA
V gene: TRBV6-6
clone size: few
J gene: TRBJ1-4

CDR3 DNA: TGTGCCAGCAGCTCAGCTAGGGATGGGGAGCTGTTTTTT
CDR3 protein: CASSSARDGELFF
D gene: NA
V gene: TRBV7-3
clone size: NA
J gene: TRBJ2-2

CDR3 DNA: TGTGCCAGCTCACCCGCCGGGACAGACTCTGGAAACACCATATATTTT
CDR3 protein: CASSPAGTDSGNTIYF
D gene: TRBD1
V gene: TRBV18
clone size: NA
J gene: TRBJ1-3

CDR3 DNA: TGTGCCTGGGGGGGACAGGGTTTGAAAGAGACCCAGTACTTC
CDR3 protein: CAWGGQGLKETQYF
D gene: TRBD1
V gene: TRBV30
clone size: NA
J gene: TRBJ2-5